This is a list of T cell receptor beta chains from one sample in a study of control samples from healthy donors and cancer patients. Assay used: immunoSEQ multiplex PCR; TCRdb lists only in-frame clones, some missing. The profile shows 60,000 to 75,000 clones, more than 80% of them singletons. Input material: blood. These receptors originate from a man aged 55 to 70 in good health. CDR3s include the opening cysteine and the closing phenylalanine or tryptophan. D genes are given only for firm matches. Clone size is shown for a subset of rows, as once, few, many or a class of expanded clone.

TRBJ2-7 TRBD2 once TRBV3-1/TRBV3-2 TGTGCCAGCAGCCAGTACGAGAGCGGGGGGAGCTACGAGCAGTACTTC CASSQYESGGSYEQYF
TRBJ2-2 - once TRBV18 TGTGCCAGCTCCTCCACCGGGACACTTATGACCGGGGAGCTGTTTTTT CASSSTGTLMTGELFF
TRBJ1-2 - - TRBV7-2 TGTGCCAGCAGCTGGGGACTTAACTATGGCTACACCTTC CASSWGLNYGYTF
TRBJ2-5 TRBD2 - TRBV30 TGTGCCTGGAGTGCCCTAGCGGGAGGCGGGTACCAAGAGACCCAGTACTTC CAWSALAGGGYQETQYF
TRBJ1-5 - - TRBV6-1 TGTGCCAGCAGTGAAGTAGGGTTCAATCAGCCCCAGCATTTT CASSEVGFNQPQHF
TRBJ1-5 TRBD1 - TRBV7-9 TGTGCCAGCAGCTCGGGACAGGGGGATCAGCCCCAGCATTTT CASSSGQGDQPQHF
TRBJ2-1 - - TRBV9 TGTGCCAGCAGCGTAGCCCCGGGCCCAGACGGTGAGCAGTTCTTC CASSVAPGPDGEQFF
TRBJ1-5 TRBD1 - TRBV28 TGTGCCAGCAGCAGGCTAGGACAGGGTTCTCAGCCCCAGCATTTT CASSRLGQGSQPQHF
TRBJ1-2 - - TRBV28 TGTGCCAGCAGCGAGGCCGTAAGGGTATCGGGCTACACCTTC CASSEAVRVSGYTF
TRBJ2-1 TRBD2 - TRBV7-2 TGTGCCAGCTCCGGGACTAGCGGGAGTGGGGAGCAGTTCTTC CASSGTSGSGEQFF
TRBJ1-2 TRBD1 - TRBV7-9 TGTGCCAGCAGTATGACAGGGGTTAAGGGCTACACCTTC CASSMTGVKGYTF